Listed below are T cell receptor beta chains from one sample, sequenced in a study of CD8 T cells in ankylosing spondylitis. Each CDR3 protein is one row after TCRdb ran MiXCR on the 5' RACE reads. The sample shows about 840,000 distinct CDR3 sequences, 12% of them seen only once. The sample taken for sequencing was blood, either unsorted or a sorted T cell fraction (not recorded which). Receptors originate from a male donor with ankylosing spondylitis. Each CDR3 is given with its conserved first and last residue. Fields, in order: D gene, clone size, V gene, J gene, CDR3 DNA, CDR3 protein. D genes are given only for firm matches. Part of the rows lack a size; the others show once, few, many or a class for expanded clones.

.	few	TRBV20-1	TRBJ2-3	TGCAGTGCTAGAGATCACCGCACAGATACGCAGTATTTT	CSARDHRTDTQYF
TRBD2	.	TRBV4-1	TRBJ2-3	TGCGCCAGCAGCCAAGAGATGTTCAGCGGGAGAGGAACAGATACGCAGTATTTT	CASSQEMFSGRGTDTQYF
TRBD2	few	TRBV6-2/TRBV6-3	TRBJ2-5	TGTGCCAGCAGTTACTCGAGCCGTCTCGGGAGGGAGACCCAGTACTTC	CASSYSSRLGRETQYF
TRBD2	once	TRBV7-8	TRBJ2-3	TGTGCCAGCAGCCGCGGACTAGCCCCCACAGATACGCAGTATTTT	CASSRGLAPTDTQYF
.	.	TRBV5-1	TRBJ2-1	TGCGCCACCCGACGGGGGAGCGGCTCCTACAATGAGCAGTTCTTC	CATRRGSGSYNEQFF
.	few	TRBV30	TRBJ2-2	TGTGCCTGGGGAACTAAACTAGGGAATCCGAACACCGGGGAGCTGTTTTTT	CAWGTKLGNPNTGELFF
TRBD2	.	TRBV6-1	TRBJ2-1	TGTGCCAGCAGGATAGCGGGGTCATACAATGAGCAGTTCTTC	CASRIAGSYNEQFF
TRBD2	many	TRBV29-1	TRBJ2-3	TGCAGCGTTGATACTAGCGGGAGTCCAGATACGCAGTATTTT	CSVDTSGSPDTQYF
TRBD1	few	TRBV5-1	TRBJ1-1	TGCGCCAGCATTAACGGACAGGGCTCTACTGAAGCTTTCTTT	CASINGQGSTEAFF
.	few	TRBV6-1	TRBJ2-7	TGTGCCAGCAGTCGCGGTCGGGAAGAGGGGCAGTACTTC	CASSRGREEGQYF
.	many	TRBV29-1	TRBJ1-2	TGCAGCGTGATGTGGAGGGGTGGGAACGGCTACACCTTC	CSVMWRGGNGYTF
.	few	TRBV7-2	TRBJ1-2	TGTGCCAGCAGCTTCTACCGGGTCGGGTATGGCTACACCTTC	CASSFYRVGYGYTF
.	many	TRBV18	TRBJ1-1	TGTGCCAGCTCACCAAGCCGGGAAGAAGCTTTCTTT	CASSPSREEAFF
.	.	TRBV20-1	TRBJ2-1	TGCAGTGCTAGAGTACGGAGGAGCTCCTACAATGAGCAGTTCTTC	CSARVRRSSYNEQFF
TRBD1	.	TRBV10-3	TRBJ1-6	TGTGCCATCGGTGCGGACAGGGAAGGTTCACCCCTCCACTTT	CAIGADREGSPLHF
.	few	TRBV4-3	TRBJ2-5	TGCGCCAGCAGCCAAGATTTGAGACAGGCTAGGGAGACCCAGTACTTC	CASSQDLRQARETQYF
.	.	TRBV20-1	TRBJ1-1	TGCAGTGCTCCCTGGGAGGGAGACACTGAAGCTTTCTTT	CSAPWEGDTEAFF
.	.	TRBV7-2	TRBJ1-1	TGTGCCAGCAGCTCGCAGACAAGCAAGAACACTGAAGCTTTCTTT	CASSSQTSKNTEAFF
.	few	TRBV20-1	TRBJ1-2	TGCAGTGCTAGAGGAGGGCCTTCTAGGGACTATGGCTACACCTTC	CSARGGPSRDYGYTF
.	.	TRBV2	TRBJ1-2	TGTGCCAGCAGGGGGTGGACTGTAGATGGCTACACCTTC	CASRGWTVDGYTF
.	.	TRBV3-1	TRBJ2-5	TGTGCCAGCAGCCAAGATCGGGTAGGGGGGGAGACCCAGTACTTC	CASSQDRVGGETQYF
TRBD2	few	TRBV20-1	TRBJ2-5	TGCAGTGCTAGAGGCCACTCCGGGACTAGCGGGGTAAAAGAGACCCAGTACTTC	CSARGHSGTSGVKETQYF
TRBD1	.	TRBV20-1	TRBJ1-6	TGCAGTTGTACAGGGGGCCCTTATAATTCACCCCTCCACTTT	CSCTGGPYNSPLHF
TRBD1	.	TRBV5-6	TRBJ2-6	TGTGCCAGCAGCTTGGGGCAGGGGGACTCTGGGGCCAACGTCCTGACTTTC	CASSLGQGDSGANVLTF
.	.	TRBV9	TRBJ1-2	TGTGCCAGCAGCGAGACACCAGGGGTATTCGGCTATGGCTACACCTTC	CASSETPGVFGYGYTF
.	.	TRBV10-3	TRBJ2-7	TGTGCCATTGGGACTCATACGGGGGAGCAGTACTTC	CAIGTHTGEQYF
TRBD2	few	TRBV10-3	TRBJ2-1	TGTGCCATCAATCTAGCGGGGGGTTACAATGAGCAGTTCTTC	CAINLAGGYNEQFF
.	.	TRBV5-6	TRBJ2-7	TGTGCCAGGAGCTTGGGGCTCCTTTGCGAGCAGTACTTC	CARSLGLLCEQYF
.	few	TRBV7-2	TRBJ2-7	TGTGCCAGCAGCTTAGTCGGGACACAAACAGGGGAGCAGTACTTC	CASSLVGTQTGEQYF
TRBD2	few	TRBV5-1	TRBJ2-1	TGCGCCAGCAGCTTGATGAGCGGGGACTCCTACAATGAGCAGTTCTTC	CASSLMSGDSYNEQFF
.	few	TRBV20-1	TRBJ1-6	TGCAGTGCTAGAGATCCTAACAGGTTGTTCTATAATTCACCCCTCCACTTT	CSARDPNRLFYNSPLHF
.	many	TRBV7-9	TRBJ2-3	TGTGCCAGCAGAGTGGGAGATACGCAGTATTTT	CASRVGDTQYF
.	many	TRBV7-2	TRBJ2-1	TGTGCCAGCAGCTTAGCCCTAGCAAATGAGCAGTTCTTC	CASSLALANEQFF
.	many	TRBV29-1	TRBJ1-2	TGCAGCGTTGAACCGCGGAGGGAAGTCCTCTTCTTC	CSVEPRREVLFF
.	few	TRBV5-1	TRBJ2-1	TGCGCCAGCAGCTATGACAGTCTCGCCTACAATGAGCAGTTCTTC	CASSYDSLAYNEQFF
TRBD1	.	TRBV20-1	TRBJ2-2	TGCAGTGCGGTGAAGGGGACAGGCAACACCGGGGAGCTGTTTTTT	CSAVKGTGNTGELFF
.	.	TRBV20-1	TRBJ1-5	TGCAGTGCTACCAGGGGAGGGGATCAGCCCCAGCATTTT	CSATRGGDQPQHF
.	.	TRBV10-2	TRBJ2-5	TGCGCCAGCAAGACTACAAACCAAGAGACCCAGTACTTC	CASKTTNQETQYF
TRBD1	.	TRBV6-1	TRBJ2-2	TGTGCCAGCCACTCCGGGACAGCGAACACCGGGGAGCTGTTTTTT	CASHSGTANTGELFF
TRBD1	many	TRBV29-1	TRBJ2-7	TGCAGCGCGACAGGGGTAGCCTACGAGCAGTACTTC	CSATGVAYEQYF
TRBD2	.	TRBV5-6	TRBJ2-5	TGTGCCAGCAGCCCACTAGCGGGGGGGTTGAAGACCCAGTACTTC	CASSPLAGGLKTQYF
TRBD2	.	TRBV20-1	TRBJ2-7	TGCAGTGCTAGATGGTCACTTAGCGGGAGGTACGAGCAGTACTTC	CSARWSLSGRYEQYF
TRBD1	.	TRBV7-9	TRBJ1-4	TGTGCCAGCAGCGTCCGGACAGGGGGCGATGAAAAACTGTTTTTT	CASSVRTGGDEKLFF
.	many	TRBV28	TRBJ2-7	TGTGCCAGCAGTCCCTCCGATGGCAGGACCTACGAGCAGTACTTC	CASSPSDGRTYEQYF
.	few	TRBV5-1	TRBJ1-2	TGCGCCAGCAGCTTGGCTCCAGGGTTGAACTATGGCTACACCTTC	CASSLAPGLNYGYTF
TRBD1	.	TRBV28	TRBJ2-3	TGTGCCAGCAGTTTGGGGACAGGCCACACAGATACGCAGTATTTT	CASSLGTGHTDTQYF
.	many	TRBV5-1	TRBJ1-4	TGCGCCAGCAGCTTGGGGTTTGCAACTAATGAAAAACTGTTTTTT	CASSLGFATNEKLFF
.	few	TRBV20-1	TRBJ2-3	TGCAGTGCTATCCTCGCGTTCACAGATACGCAGTATTTT	CSAILAFTDTQYF
.	few	TRBV4-3	TRBJ2-5	TGCGCCAGCAGCCACGGGACTTTGTACCAAGAGACCCAGTACTTC	CASSHGTLYQETQYF
TRBD2	.	TRBV3-1	TRBJ2-5	TGTGCCAGCAGCCTGAGCGGGAGGGCCGGTGAGACCCAGTACTTC	CASSLSGRAGETQYF